This T cell receptor beta chain was identified in a study of shared clonotypes between healthy human individuals. Study context: Donors, aged 18 to 49, were a couple of women and three men. Study observations and caveats: Several donors shared 5% to 5.5% of their naive CD4 clonotypes. The study drew on few donors, limiting represented genetic and exposure-history diversity.

Naive CD8 isolation took CD45RO-negative cells positively selected for CCR7 and excluded terminally differentiated effector memory CD45RA+ cells. In the case of this clone: Its antigen is currently unknown.

Profiled with immunoSEQ multiplex PCR; TCRdb holds only in-frame clones, not every one. Of around 2,100,000 clones detected, about 94% appear once; the ten largest clones hold approximately 1%. Germline lookup yields CDR1 SGHTA and CDR2 FQGNSA. V gave up 1 base and J gave up 2 bases, with 11 bases separating them. CDR3 length equals 15 residues. The sequencing input was naive CD8+ T cells sorted from blood. The V gene is TRBV7-2, the J gene TRBJ2-5; D is undetermined. This TCR was sampled from a man in his late teens or twenties in good health. CDR3 in amino acids: CASSLGPLQQETQYF. The CDR3 DNA reads as TGTGCCAGCAGCTTAGGGCCCCTACAGCAAGAGACCCAGTACTTC.